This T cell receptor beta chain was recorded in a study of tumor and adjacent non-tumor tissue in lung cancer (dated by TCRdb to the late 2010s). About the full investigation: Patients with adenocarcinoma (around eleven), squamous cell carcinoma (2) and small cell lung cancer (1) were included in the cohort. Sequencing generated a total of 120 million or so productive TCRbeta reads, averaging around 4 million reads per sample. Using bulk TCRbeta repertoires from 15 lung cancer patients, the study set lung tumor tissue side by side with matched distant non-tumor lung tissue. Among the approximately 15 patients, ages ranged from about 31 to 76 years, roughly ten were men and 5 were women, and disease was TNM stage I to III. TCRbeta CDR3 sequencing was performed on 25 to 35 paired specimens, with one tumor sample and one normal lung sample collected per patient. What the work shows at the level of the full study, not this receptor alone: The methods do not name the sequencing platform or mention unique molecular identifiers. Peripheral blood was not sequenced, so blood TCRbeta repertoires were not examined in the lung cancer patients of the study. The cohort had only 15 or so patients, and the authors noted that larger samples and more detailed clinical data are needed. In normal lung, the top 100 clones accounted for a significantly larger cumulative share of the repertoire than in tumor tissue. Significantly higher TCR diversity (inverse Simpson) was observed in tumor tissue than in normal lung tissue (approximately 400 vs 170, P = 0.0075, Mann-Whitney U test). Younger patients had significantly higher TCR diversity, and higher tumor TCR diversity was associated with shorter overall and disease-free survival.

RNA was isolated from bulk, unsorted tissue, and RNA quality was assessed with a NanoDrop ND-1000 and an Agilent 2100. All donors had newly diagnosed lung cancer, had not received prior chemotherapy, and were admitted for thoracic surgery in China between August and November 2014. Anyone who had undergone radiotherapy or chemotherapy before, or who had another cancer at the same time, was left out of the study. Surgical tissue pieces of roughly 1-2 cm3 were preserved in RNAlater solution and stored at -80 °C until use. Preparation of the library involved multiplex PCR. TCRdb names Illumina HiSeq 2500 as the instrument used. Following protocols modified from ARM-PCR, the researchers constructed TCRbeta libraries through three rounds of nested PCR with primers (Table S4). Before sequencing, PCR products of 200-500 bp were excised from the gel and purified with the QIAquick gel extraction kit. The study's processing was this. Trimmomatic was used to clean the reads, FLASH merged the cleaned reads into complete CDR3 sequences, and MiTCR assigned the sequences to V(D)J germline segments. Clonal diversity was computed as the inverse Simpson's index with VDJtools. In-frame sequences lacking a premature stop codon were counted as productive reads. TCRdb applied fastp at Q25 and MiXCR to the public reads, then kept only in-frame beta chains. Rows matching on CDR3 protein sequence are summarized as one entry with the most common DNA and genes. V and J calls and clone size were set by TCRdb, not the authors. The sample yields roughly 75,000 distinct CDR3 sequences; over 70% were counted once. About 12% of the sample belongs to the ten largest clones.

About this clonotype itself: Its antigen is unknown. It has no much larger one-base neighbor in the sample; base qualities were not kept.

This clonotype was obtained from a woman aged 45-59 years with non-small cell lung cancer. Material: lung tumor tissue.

The nucleotide sequence is given as TGTGCCAGCAATCAGAACTCGGGATACCCACAGGAGACCCAGTACTTC. This is translated as CASNQNSGYPQETQYF. The receptor chain draws on TRBV12-3 or TRBV12-4 and TRBJ2-5, with TRBD2 perhaps the D gene, on 5 matching bases. V and J are truncated by 7 bases and 5 bases respectively, leaving an intervening sequence of 23 bases. The CDR3 runs 16 amino acids, cysteine and phenylalanine included. Only the CDR3 part of the read is kept: 48 bases, read in frame from the first base.